The T cell receptor beta chain described here comes from a study of T cells in Graves' hyperthyroidism and ophthalmopathy. This clonotype has at least ten counts. Hyperthyroidism patients were newly diagnosed, had disease duration under 2 months, and were aged 18 to 65 years. Diagnostic assessment was based on clinical symptoms, serum thyroxine and TRAb, thyroid ultrasound and orbital computed tomography. PBMCs were collected from an approximately 9.3 ml volume of fresh peripheral blood. TCR beta CDR3 regions were amplified from RNA. The HTBI set primed first-round TCR CDR3 RT-PCR. TCRdb fed the multiplex PCR reads into MiXCR, producing one record per CDR3 protein. The sample lists 600,000 to 900,000 distinct CDR3 sequences, 16% occurring once. The V gene's germline CDR1 is MDHEN and CDR2 SYDVKM. The CDR3 length is 15 residues. V was pared by 6 bases and J by 0 bases, with 14 bases between.

This chain links TRBV28 with TRBJ1-1, with D unresolved. The specimen sequenced was blood. The sequence was obtained from a man between 18 and 35 years old with Graves' hyperthyroidism. CDR3 bases: TGTGCCAGCAGCCACCGCCTTACAGTGAACACTGAAGCTTTCTTT. Translated: CASSHRLTVNTEAFF.